The rows below give T cell receptor beta chains drawn from one sample of a study of cytomegalovirus exposure and HLA in healthy donors. Sequenced by immunoSEQ multiplex PCR; TCRdb stores in-frame clones only, minus some. The sample includes around 150,000 clones, roughly 88% seen only once; the top ten take about a tenth. Sequenced: PBMCs. All receptors come from a man aged 18 to 30 in good health and CMV-seropositive. CDR3s include the opening cysteine and the closing phenylalanine or tryptophan. The D gene is left open where the match is weak. Not every row has a clone size; where given, it reads once, few, many or a size class.

j_call v_call d_call clone_size cdr3_length cdr3_nt cdr3_aa
TRBJ2-1 TRBV7-6 - - 16 TGTGCCAGCAGCCTACGAGGGGGACTAAGTAACAATGAGCAGTTCTTC CASSLRGGLSNNEQFF
TRBJ1-1 TRBV9 - once 14 TGTGCCAGCAGCGCGGATACTACGAACACTGAAGCTTTCTTT CASSADTTNTEAFF
TRBJ1-6 TRBV27 - - 18 TGTGCCAGCAGTTCCCTTTTAACAGAGAGCTCCTATAATTCACCCCTCCACTTT CASSSLLTESSYNSPLHF
TRBJ1-1 TRBV9 TRBD1 - 15 TGTGCCAGCAGCGCCGCCGGGACAGGGGTCACTGAAGCTTTCTTT CASSAAGTGVTEAFF
TRBJ2-1 TRBV29-1 - - 14 TGCAGCGTTGAAAGTCAGGGGTTGTTCAATGAGCAGTTCTTC CSVESQGLFNEQFF
TRBJ2-7 TRBV6-6 - few 11 TGTGCCAGCAGCGCCGGGTACGAGCAGTACTTC CASSAGYEQYF
TRBJ1-1 TRBV2 - once 16 TGTGCCAGCAGTGAGATAGGGGTAGGTTTACACACTGAAGCTTTCTTT CASSEIGVGLHTEAFF
TRBJ2-2 TRBV5-1 TRBD1 - 16 TGCGCCAGCAGCTTTGCCGGGACAGGCAACACCGGGGAGCTGTTTTTT CASSFAGTGNTGELFF
TRBJ2-3 TRBV7-6 TRBD1 - 16 TGTGCCAGCAGCTTTGAAAGCGGACAGGGTGGCGATACGCAGTATTTT CASSFESGQGGDTQYF
TRBJ2-5 TRBV18 - - 14 TGTGCCAGCTCACTTAGTTTTAGTAGAGAGACCCAGTACTTC CASSLSFSRETQYF
TRBJ1-4 TRBV19 - - 12 TGTGCCAGTAGTATAGATCTCGGAAAACTGTTTTTT CASSIDLGKLFF
TRBJ2-7 TRBV28 - - 13 TGTGCCAGCAGCTTCAGGGTCTCCTACGAGCAGTACTTC CASSFRVSYEQYF
TRBJ2-7 TRBV5-1 TRBD1 - 18 TGCGCCAGCAGCTCTTTCGGGACAGGGGGCCGAGCCTCCTACGAGCAGTACTTC CASSSFGTGGRASYEQYF
TRBJ2-2 TRBV5-1 - - 15 TGCGCCAGCAGCTCAACTTCTACGTTTCCCCGGGAGCTGTTTTTT CASSSTSTFPRELFF
TRBJ1-4 TRBV4-3 - - 15 TGCGCCAGCAGCCAAGATCGAACGGTGAATGAAAAACTGTTTTTT CASSQDRTVNEKLFF
TRBJ1-1 TRBV10-3 - few 16 TGTGCCATCAGTGTATCGATTGAGAGAACCGTATCCGAAGCTTTCTTT CAISVSIERTVSEAFF
TRBJ1-1 TRBV19 - - 13 TGTGCCAGTAGGGGAGGGCCGAACACTGAAGCTTTCTTT CASRGGPNTEAFF
TRBJ1-2 TRBV4-1 - - 15 TGCGCCAGCAGCCCAATGACAGGTTCTAACTATGGCTACACCTTC CASSPMTGSNYGYTF
TRBJ1-1 TRBV5-6 - few 15 TGTGCCAGCAGCTTTTCCCCGGACCGGGGAACTGAAGCTTTCTTT CASSFSPDRGTEAFF
TRBJ2-6 TRBV5-1 TRBD1 - 19 TGCGCCAGCAGCTTGGTTGACGGGACAGGGGGCTCTGGGGCCAACGTCCTGACTTTC CASSLVDGTGGSGANVLTF
TRBJ2-1 TRBV9 - - 16 TGTGCCAGCAGCGTAGCTGGGACTCCTAACTACAATGAGCAGTTCTTC CASSVAGTPNYNEQFF
TRBJ1-1 TRBV2 - - 13 TGTGCCAGCAGTACTACAAGGAACACTGAAGCTTTCTTT CASSTTRNTEAFF
TRBJ1-1 TRBV28 - - 14 TGTGCCAGCAGTTTGGAGGGGCCGGGCACTGAAGCTTTCTTT CASSLEGPGTEAFF
TRBJ1-3 TRBV7-8 - - 17 TGTGCCAGCAGCTTATGGGGGGATCCGTACTCTGGAAACACCATATATTTT CASSLWGDPYSGNTIYF
TRBJ2-7 TRBV11-2 - once 13 TGTGCCAGCAGCTTAGCCCCGGGGGACGAGCAGTACTTC CASSLAPGDEQYF
TRBJ2-7 TRBV30 - - 13 TGTGCCTGGAGTGTAAGGGGTACCGACGAGCAGTACTTC CAWSVRGTDEQYF
TRBJ2-1 TRBV7-9 - - 13 TGTGCCAGCAGGCCGGACACGTACAATGAGCAGTTCTTC CASRPDTYNEQFF
TRBJ2-7 TRBV4-3 TRBD1 few 15 TGCGCCAGCAGCCACCTAGGGGGCCCTTTGCGCGAGCAGTACTTC CASSHLGGPLREQYF
TRBJ2-7 TRBV19 TRBD1 - 12 TGTGCCAGTAAACAGGGGTCCTACGAGCAGTACTTC CASKQGSYEQYF
TRBJ2-1 TRBV5-6 TRBD1 - 15 TGTGCCAGCAGCTTTTCAGGGGGCCCCTACAATGAGCAGTTCTTC CASSFSGGPYNEQFF
TRBJ2-2 TRBV9 - once 13 TGTGCCAGCAGCGTAGGACGGGCCGGGGAGCTGTTTTTT CASSVGRAGELFF
TRBJ1-2 TRBV6-6 - - 15 TGTGCCAGCAGTTACTCCGACAGGTCAAACTATGGCTACACCTTC CASSYSDRSNYGYTF
TRBJ2-3 TRBV11-3 TRBD2 once 16 TGTGCCAGCAGCCCCATAGCGGGGGGGCCTGGAGATACGCAGTATTTT CASSPIAGGPGDTQYF
TRBJ1-2 TRBV30 - - 12 TGTGCCTGGATGAGGCAGTACTATGGCTACACCTTC CAWMRQYYGYTF
TRBJ2-7 TRBV4-3 TRBD2 once 18 TGCGCCAGCAGCCAAGGGGCGGTGCGAGCGGGGGTCTCCTACGAGCAGTACTTC CASSQGAVRAGVSYEQYF
TRBJ2-7 TRBV7-9 - - 14 TGTGCCAGCAGCTCACAATCACCTTCCTACGAGCAGTACTTC CASSSQSPSYEQYF
TRBJ1-2 TRBV5-1 - - 14 TGCGCCAGCAGCTTGACAGGGATTAACTATGGCTACACCTTC CASSLTGINYGYTF
TRBJ2-5 TRBV7-9 TRBD2 - 15 TGTGCCAGCAGCTTGACTAGCGTGCGCGGGGAGACCCAGTACTTC CASSLTSVRGETQYF
TRBJ2-6 TRBV2 - once 16 TGTGCCAGCAGTTACGAGGGATTCCCTGGGGCCAACGTCCTGACTTTC CASSYEGFPGANVLTF
TRBJ1-2 TRBV7-9 TRBD1 - 15 TGTGCCAGCAGTGGGACAGGGGGAGCCCTCTATGGCTACACCTTC CASSGTGGALYGYTF
TRBJ1-1 TRBV7-9 - few 12 TGTGCCAGCAGCTCGGCGGGACGGCGAGCTTTCTTT CASSSAGRRAFF